This TCR beta chain was recovered during a study of blood T cell repertoires in COVID-19. Sequencing used immunoSEQ multiplex PCR; TCRdb keeps in-frame clones, though not all of them. Among around 95,000 clones listed, around nine tenths were seen once. The germline V gene encodes CDR1 SGHRS and CDR2 YFSETQ. The CDR3 loop spans 13 amino acids. V gave up 1 base and J gave up 0 bases, with 5 bases separating them. The chain links TRBV5-1 to TRBJ2-7; perhaps TRBD2 as D (5 bases). The receptor was isolated from a man in his fifties with acute or convalescent COVID-19. Sample: peripheral blood. The CDR3 loop reads CASSLTSSYEQYF. DNA for the CDR3: TGCGCCAGCAGCTTGACTAGCTCCTACGAGCAGTACTTC.